The TCR beta chain under discussion was sequenced for a study of blood T cell repertoires in COVID-19. The wider study: Collection of acute and convalescent COVID-19 samples took place in the United States, Italy and Spain. Sources were T cells, B-cell-depleted T cells, or PBMCs; the material itself was cDNA or gDNA.

Original methodology: Using reference gene primer amplification, nucleated cell counts were estimated. Generated by immunoSEQ multiplex PCR, the TCRdb table keeps only in-frame clones and is missing some. The V and J calls and clone size come from that table; D and trimming were worked out from the DNA. The repertoire includes 100,000 to 120,000 clones, just over 75% of them detected once, and less than 4% sits in the top ten. The CDR3 contains 14 residues. Germline CDR1 is LGHDT and CDR2 is YNNKEL (reference sequence). Trimming shortened V by 3 bases and J by 5 bases, and 13 bases separated the two germline ends.

The sequence derives from an elderly woman with acute or convalescent COVID-19. V is TRBV3-1 (or the pseudogene TRBV3-2) and J is TRBJ1-2; tentatively, D is TRBD1 (6 bases). Source material: peripheral blood. The CDR3 loop is CASSHRGPRYGYTF. CDR3 nucleotide sequence: TGTGCCAGCAGCCACAGGGGCCCTCGGTATGGCTACACCTTC.